The rows below give T cell receptor beta chains drawn from one sample of a study of blood T cell repertoires in COVID-19. The assay was immunoSEQ multiplex PCR, and TCRdb's table has in-frame clones only and misses some. The sample contains 45,000 to 65,000 clones, around 79% of which appear only once. Sequencing input: peripheral blood. Source of these receptors: a man between 65 and 79 years old with active or convalescent COVID-19. CDR3s include the opening cysteine and the closing phenylalanine or tryptophan. Fields, in order: J gene, V gene, clone size, D gene, CDR3 protein, CDR3 DNA. D genes are given only for firm matches. A clone size is listed for some rows: how often the clone was seen (once, few, many), or a class if it is expanded.

TRBJ2-5	TRBV2	.	TRBD2	CASSEERAGGKETQYF	TGTGCCAGCAGTGAAGAGCGAGCGGGGGGAAAAGAGACCCAGTACTTC
TRBJ2-1	TRBV4-1	few	TRBD1	CASSPRATGSSYNEQFF	TGCGCCAGCAGCCCCCGGGCGACAGGGAGTTCCTACAATGAGCAGTTCTTC
TRBJ2-7	TRBV11-1	.	.	CASSLGALYEQYF	TGTGCCAGCAGCTTAGGGGCCCTCTACGAGCAGTACTTC
TRBJ1-5	TRBV10-3	.	TRBD1	CAISEDRQGALQPQHF	TGTGCCATCAGTGAGGACCGACAGGGGGCATTACAGCCCCAGCATTTT
TRBJ2-3	TRBV5-1	.	TRBD1	CASSLGQGDTQYF	TGCGCCAGCAGCTTGGGACAGGGCGATACGCAGTATTTT
TRBJ1-1	TRBV6-1	few	.	CASSEGIPGQTEAFF	TGTGCCAGCAGTGAAGGTATTCCAGGGCAGACTGAAGCTTTCTTT
TRBJ1-5	TRBV28	.	.	CASSASTGLGSNQPQHF	TGTGCCAGCAGCGCGAGTACGGGGTTGGGCAGCAATCAGCCCCAGCATTTT
TRBJ2-1	TRBV5-5	.	TRBD2	CASSLGELAGVYNEQFF	TGTGCCAGCAGCTTGGGGGAGCTAGCGGGGGTCTACAATGAGCAGTTCTTC
TRBJ2-7	TRBV11-1	.	TRBD1	CASSPKGADSYEQYF	TGTGCCAGCAGCCCTAAGGGGGCAGACTCCTACGAGCAGTACTTC
TRBJ2-5	TRBV5-4	.	TRBD1	CASSFRGQETQYF	TGTGCCAGCAGCTTCAGGGGGCAAGAGACCCAGTACTTC
TRBJ2-7	TRBV11-3	.	.	CASSITGYEQYF	TGTGCCAGCAGCATTACAGGTTACGAGCAGTACTTC
TRBJ2-7	TRBV24-1	.	.	CATSDSAGPFYEQYF	TGTGCCACCAGTGATTCGGCAGGGCCCTTCTACGAGCAGTACTTC
TRBJ1-1	TRBV19	.	TRBD1	CASSAQGFRTEAFF	TGTGCCAGTAGTGCACAGGGGTTTCGGACTGAAGCTTTCTTT
TRBJ2-7	TRBV19	.	.	CASRLGSEQYF	TGTGCCAGTAGATTGGGGAGCGAGCAGTACTTC
TRBJ2-7	TRBV6-5	.	.	CASSSPGSGYEQYF	TGTGCCAGCAGTTCTCCGGGTAGCGGCTACGAGCAGTACTTC
TRBJ1-5	TRBV6-1	.	TRBD1	CASSGPGTESNQPQHF	TGTGCCAGCAGTGGCCCTGGGACAGAAAGCAATCAGCCCCAGCATTTT
TRBJ2-3	TRBV7-2	.	TRBD2	CASSNRDYTDTQYF	TGTGCCAGCAGCAACCGGGACTACACAGATACGCAGTATTTT
TRBJ1-5	TRBV30	.	.	CAWSGGGGQPQHF	TGTGCCTGGAGTGGGGGGGGAGGTCAGCCCCAGCATTTT
TRBJ2-3	TRBV28	once	.	CASTGRNIRYTQYF	TGTGCCAGCACTGGCAGAAACATCAGATATACGCAGTATTTT
TRBJ2-4	TRBV19	.	TRBD1	CASSPGQGGSKNIQYF	TGTGCCAGTAGTCCCGGACAGGGGGGGTCCAAAAACATTCAGTACTTC
TRBJ2-3	TRBV11-3	.	.	CASSLESPGAGVRDTQYF	TGTGCCAGCAGCTTAGAGTCTCCGGGGGCGGGAGTCCGGGATACGCAGTATTTT
TRBJ2-1	TRBV10-3	once	TRBD2	CAISASGTSGRSEQFF	TGTGCCATCAGTGCCTCCGGGACTAGCGGGAGAAGTGAGCAGTTCTTC
TRBJ1-2	TRBV7-2	.	.	CASRQSNYGYTF	TGTGCCAGCAGGCAGTCTAACTATGGCTACACCTTC
TRBJ2-5	TRBV7-2	.	TRBD2	CASSLEGLETYQETQYF	TGTGCCAGCAGCTTAGAAGGACTAGAGACGTACCAAGAGACCCAGTACTTC
TRBJ1-1	TRBV7-8	few	TRBD1	CASSGDRGFSGFMNTEAFF	TGTGCCAGTTCGGGGGACAGGGGTTTTAGTGGCTTCATGAACACTGAAGCTTTCTTT
TRBJ2-6	TRBV9	.	.	CASSAQDFSGANVLTF	TGTGCCAGCAGCGCCCAAGACTTCTCTGGGGCCAACGTCCTGACTTTC
TRBJ2-5	TRBV5-1	.	TRBD1	CASSWSGTAQETQYF	TGCGCCAGCAGCTGGAGTGGGACAGCCCAAGAGACCCAGTACTTC
TRBJ1-4	TRBV4-3	.	.	CASSQVLQGGGKLFF	TGCGCCAGCAGCCAAGTATTACAGGGTGGGGGAAAACTGTTTTTT
TRBJ2-3	TRBV6-2/TRBV6-3	.	TRBD2	CASSSVAGEGTDTQYF	TGTGCCAGCAGTTCGGTAGCGGGAGAGGGGACAGATACGCAGTATTTT
TRBJ1-2	TRBV11-3	once	.	CASSLDSHHGYTF	TGTGCCAGCAGCCTTGACTCCCACCATGGCTACACCTTC
TRBJ1-2	TRBV5-6	few	.	CASSPNGEIYGYTF	TGTGCCAGCAGTCCGAACGGGGAGATCTATGGCTACACCTTC
TRBJ2-1	TRBV18	.	.	CASSQSGGGHNEQFF	TGTGCCAGCTCACAATCAGGTGGTGGTCACAATGAGCAGTTCTTC
TRBJ1-2	TRBV7-2	few	TRBD1	CASSLSTGSGYTF	TGTGCCAGCAGCTTATCGACAGGGTCCGGCTACACCTTC
TRBJ1-5	TRBV19	.	.	CASTPRAAGGGNQPQHF	TGTGCCAGTACCCCTCGGGCAGCGGGGGGGGGCAATCAGCCCCAGCATTTT
TRBJ2-5	TRBV18	.	TRBD1	CASSPNRGAETQYF	TGTGCCAGCTCACCAAACAGGGGGGCAGAGACCCAGTACTTC
TRBJ2-5	TRBV6-2/TRBV6-3	few	.	CASSYSTSYGFGIPSQETQYF	TGTGCCAGCAGTTACTCGACAAGTTACGGTTTCGGAATCCCATCCCAAGAGACCCAGTACTTC
TRBJ2-7	TRBV4-1	.	TRBD1	CASRLGQGAHYEQYF	TGCGCCAGCAGACTTGGACAGGGGGCCCACTACGAGCAGTACTTC
TRBJ1-6	TRBV23-1	.	.	CASSQAGGMHSPLHF	TGCGCCAGCAGTCAAGCGGGGGGGATGCATTCACCCCTCCACTTT
TRBJ1-2	TRBV3-1/TRBV3-2	.	TRBD1	CASRPLPGQGARGYTF	TGTGCCAGCAGACCTCTTCCAGGACAGGGGGCGAGGGGCTACACCTTC
TRBJ1-5	TRBV7-9	.	.	CASSLGDQPQHF	TGTGCCAGCAGTCTGGGAGATCAGCCCCAGCATTTT